A selection of T cell receptor beta chains follows, all from one sample in a study of cytomegalovirus exposure and HLA in healthy donors. Assay used: immunoSEQ multiplex PCR; TCRdb lists only in-frame clones, some missing. Counted here are tens of thousands of clones, about 85% occurring once; the ten biggest clones make up roughly 1.1%. The sequenced sample was PBMCs. The receptors originated from a girl aged 2 to 10 in good health and CMV-seropositive. CDR3s include the opening cysteine and the closing phenylalanine or tryptophan. The order of the fields is V gene, D gene, CDR3 protein. D genes are given only for firm matches.

v_gene: TRBV28; d_gene: -; CDR3aa: CASSQDRSDTQYF
v_gene: TRBV4-1; d_gene: -; CDR3aa: CASSQVLGSAETQYF
v_gene: TRBV28; d_gene: TRBD2; CDR3aa: CASSLASSGSPTQHF
v_gene: TRBV25-1; d_gene: -; CDR3aa: CASSAQGRNSPLHF
v_gene: TRBV6-5; d_gene: -; CDR3aa: CASSYRGDSGNTIYF
v_gene: TRBV9; d_gene: TRBD1; CDR3aa: CASSEGQGYEQYF
v_gene: TRBV18; d_gene: TRBD1; CDR3aa: CASSRGTGGLEQYF
v_gene: TRBV5-1; d_gene: -; CDR3aa: CASSLTGNEQFF
v_gene: TRBV6-1; d_gene: -; CDR3aa: CASSEWRENGSNQPQHF
v_gene: TRBV5-1; d_gene: -; CDR3aa: CASSLQINTEAFF
v_gene: TRBV4-1; d_gene: -; CDR3aa: CASSNRRVGKDEKLFF
v_gene: TRBV7-9; d_gene: TRBD1; CDR3aa: CASSGQDREWYEQYF
v_gene: TRBV19; d_gene: TRBD1; CDR3aa: CASRGQMNTEAFF
v_gene: TRBV2; d_gene: -; CDR3aa: CASSGALPLEQYF
v_gene: TRBV7-8; d_gene: -; CDR3aa: CASSKRTENQPQHF
v_gene: TRBV7-4; d_gene: TRBD1; CDR3aa: CASSLSLRDSECQPQHF
v_gene: TRBV6-1; d_gene: -; CDR3aa: CASSRQSNTEAFF
v_gene: TRBV30; d_gene: -; CDR3aa: CAEIQKEGGKNIQYF
v_gene: TRBV14; d_gene: TRBD1; CDR3aa: CASSPSVGQGNYGYTF
v_gene: TRBV28; d_gene: -; CDR3aa: CASSLSGANYGYTF
v_gene: TRBV27; d_gene: -; CDR3aa: CASSLRGYNQPQHF
v_gene: TRBV5-6; d_gene: TRBD1; CDR3aa: CASNRDSNYGYTF
v_gene: TRBV30; d_gene: TRBD1; CDR3aa: CAWSWTGGLDTQYF
v_gene: TRBV19; d_gene: -; CDR3aa: CASSMGPGATEAFF
v_gene: TRBV6-1; d_gene: -; CDR3aa: CASSEDSSSYEQYF
v_gene: TRBV28; d_gene: -; CDR3aa: CASSLALSPGSYTF
v_gene: TRBV6-5; d_gene: -; CDR3aa: CASSLTVMNTEAFF
v_gene: TRBV28; d_gene: -; CDR3aa: CASSLYLRSEEQYF
v_gene: TRBV5-1; d_gene: -; CDR3aa: CASSLEAGSSYEQYF
v_gene: TRBV6-1; d_gene: -; CDR3aa: CASRGLSIRTEAFF
v_gene: TRBV5-1; d_gene: TRBD1; CDR3aa: CASSWGQGVLFTNEKLFF
v_gene: TRBV5-6; d_gene: TRBD2; CDR3aa: CASSLPGLAKGELFF
v_gene: TRBV14; d_gene: TRBD2; CDR3aa: CASSQDQLAEIYNEQFF
v_gene: TRBV2; d_gene: -; CDR3aa: CASINKPGYTEAFF
v_gene: TRBV7-9; d_gene: -; CDR3aa: CASSHQNQGGEKLFF
v_gene: TRBV25-1; d_gene: -; CDR3aa: CASNTGVSTYNEQFF
v_gene: TRBV6-4; d_gene: TRBD1; CDR3aa: CASSDTGDTGELFF
v_gene: TRBV29-1; d_gene: TRBD2; CDR3aa: CSGKFKGLASYEQYF
v_gene: TRBV7-7; d_gene: -; CDR3aa: CASSAESQGAGGELFF
v_gene: TRBV7-6; d_gene: TRBD1; CDR3aa: CASSAQGAGTGELFF
v_gene: TRBV27; d_gene: TRBD2; CDR3aa: CASRAGGEQFF
v_gene: TRBV28; d_gene: TRBD2; CDR3aa: CASSLGASGGYEQYF
v_gene: TRBV4-1; d_gene: -; CDR3aa: CASSPTPRLSSDSWGSGNTIYF
v_gene: TRBV14; d_gene: -; CDR3aa: CASSLFGGLGDYEQYF
v_gene: TRBV14; d_gene: -; CDR3aa: CASSFSGARGYTF
v_gene: TRBV29-1; d_gene: TRBD1; CDR3aa: CSVGQTNTGELFF
v_gene: TRBV29-1; d_gene: TRBD2; CDR3aa: CSVESGRARVLSYNEQFF
v_gene: TRBV5-5; d_gene: TRBD1; CDR3aa: CASSLGQGGQPQHF
v_gene: TRBV28; d_gene: -; CDR3aa: CASSPTTFRPQHF
v_gene: TRBV29-1; d_gene: -; CDR3aa: CSVGSQGIVTNEKLFF